The 15 T cell receptor beta chains given below trace back to one sample, sequenced in a study of blood T cell repertoires in COVID-19. Profiling relied on immunoSEQ multiplex PCR, and the TCRdb table lists in-frame clones only, not all of them. Of approximately 150,000 clones listed, roughly 80% are singletons. Specimen: PBMCs or T cells enriched from blood (not recorded which). The receptors were gathered from a woman aged 40 to 55 with acute COVID-19.

This chain joins TRBV5-4 and TRBJ1-2, with TRBD1 identical over 8 bases. This CDR3 spans 15 amino acids. V was pared by 0 bases and J by 4 bases, with 5 bases of the junction left unmatched. Germline V gene sequence: CDR1 SGHNT, CDR2 YYREEE (reference sequence). CDR3 sequence reads: CASSLGAGGPYGYTF. The CDR3 DNA sequence: TGTGCCAGCAGCTTGGGGGCAGGGGGCCCCTATGGCTACACCTTC.

The chain carries TRBV20-1 and TRBJ1-2, with D hard to call. This CDR3 comprises 9 residues. CDR1 and CDR2 from the germline V gene are DFQATT and SNEGSKA (reference sequence). CDR3: CSYPPLYTF. CDR3 in DNA: TGCAGCTACCCCCCTCTCTACACCTTC.

This rearrangement joins TRBV30 to TRBJ1-1; 7 nucleotides match TRBD1. Germline V gene lookup returns CDR1 GTSNPN and CDR2 SVGIG (reference sequence). V trimming: 0 bases; J trimming: 6 bases; junction bases outside the gene matches: 7. The length of the CDR3 is 14 residues. The CDR3 bases are TGTGCCTGGAGTGTTTTGGAGGGGGCAGCTGAAGCTTTCTTT. It yields the protein CAWSVLEGAAEAFF.

This clone was counted at least ten times. One end of the junction does not line up with germline, which may come from a read error. This chain joins TRBV3-1 (or the pseudogene TRBV3-2) and TRBJ2-1; unclear D gene. Germline loops: CDR1 LGHDT, CDR2 YNNKEL (reference sequence). This CDR3 region has 15 residues. In DNA, the CDR3 is TGTGCCACCAGCTTATCGGAGCTTTCCTACAATGAGCAGTTCTTC. Its protein is CATSLSELSYNEQFF.

The chain is built from TRBV6-5 and TRBJ1-5; D gene ambiguous. The germline V gene has CDR1 MNHEY and CDR2 SVGAGI. V was shortened by 7 bases and J by 6 bases, with 19 bases between the two germline ends. The CDR3 sequence is 15 residues long. CDR3: CASMKRASEGQPQHF. The CDR3 DNA is TGTGCCAGCATGAAACGAGCTTCGGAGGGTCAGCCCCAGCATTTT.

The chain links TRBV19 to TRBJ1-5; 11 positions match TRBD1. The J segment lost 6 bases and the V segment lost 5 bases, leaving 6 bases of the junction unmatched. This CDR3 has 15 amino acids. Germline CDR1 LNHDA, CDR2 SQIVND (reference sequence). CDR3 DNA: TGTGCCAGTAGTCCGGACAGGGGGCTGAGTCAGCCCCAGCATTTT. Residues: CASSPDRGLSQPQHF.

This sequence joins TRBV14 and TRBJ1-6; 9 nucleotides match TRBD1. CDR1 SGHDN and CDR2 FVKESK come from the germline V gene. The CDR3 totals 15 residues. The V gene end was trimmed by 2 bases and the J gene end by 10 bases; junction bases not matched to a gene: 6. The CDR3 DNA reads as TGTGCCAGCAGCCAACCGGGACAGGGTGAATCACCCCTCCACTTT. This encodes CASSQPGQGESPLHF.

The rearrangement links TRBV30 to TRBJ1-1; no clear D gene. The CDR3 contains 13 residues. CDR1 is GTSNPN, CDR2 SVGIG, per germline (reference sequence). The V and J ends lost 0 bases and 3 bases respectively, with 8 bases between them. The CDR3 DNA reads TGTGCCTGGAGTGTGGGAGCGGACACTGAAGCTTTCTTT. This codes for CAWSVGADTEAFF.

This clone was counted a single time. V is TRBV3-1 (or the pseudogene TRBV3-2) and J is TRBJ2-1; 15 positions agree with TRBD2. V shed 8 bases, J shed 7 bases, and the junction held 0 bases outside the gene matches. CDR3 size: 13 residues. Germline CDR1 and CDR2: LGHDT and YNNKEL (reference sequence). In nucleotides, the CDR3 is TGTGCCAGCGGACTAGCGGGAGGGAATGAGCAGTTCTTC. Translating gives CASGLAGGNEQFF.

The table lists this clone with a count of one. This sequence joins TRBV25-1 and TRBJ2-3; the match to TRBD2 covers 10 bases. In germline, CDR1 is MGHDK, CDR2 SYGVNS. The length of the CDR3 is 14 residues. Trimming took 3 bases from V and 5 from J; bases not matched to a gene: 2. Written as DNA, the CDR3 is TGTGCCAGCAGTGAGAGACTAGCGGGAGATACGCAGTATTTT. Its protein product is CASSERLAGDTQYF.

The chain recombines TRBV5-1 with TRBJ1-1; 12 positions match TRBD1. CDR1 SGHRS and CDR2 YFSETQ come from the germline V gene. CDR3 length: 16 residues. The ends lost 4 bases at V and 4 bases at J; junction bases unmatched: 8. The CDR3 sequence is CASSPGGQGAGTEAFF. In DNA form, the CDR3 reads TGCGCCAGCAGCCCGGGGGGACAGGGGGCTGGCACTGAAGCTTTCTTT.

V is TRBV11-3 and J is TRBJ2-2; 7 nucleotides match TRBD1. V trimming: 2 bases; J trimming: 7 bases; junction bases outside the gene matches: 4. This CDR3 is 14 amino acids long. Looked up from germline, CDR1 is SGHNT and CDR2 is YENEEA. The CDR3 DNA reads as TGTGCCAGCAGCTTATTGAGGGGGCACGGGGAGCTGTTTTTT. As protein: CASSLLRGHGELFF.

This clone was detected a few times. This chain uses TRBV13 with TRBJ2-4; TRBD1 aligns across 9 bases. The V segment lost 5 bases and the J segment 12 bases; nucleotides outside the gene matches: 8. Germline V gene sequence: CDR1 PRHDT, CDR2 FYEKMQ (reference sequence). The CDR3 is 13 amino acids. In DNA form, the CDR3 reads TGTGCCAGCAGCGAACAGGGGGCGCGGAGTCAGTACTTC. Protein sequence: CASSEQGARSQYF.

This chain joins TRBV4-1 and TRBJ1-5; TRBD1 aligns across 7 bases. This CDR3 spans 17 amino acids. CDR1 MGHRA and CDR2 YSYEKL come from the germline V gene. Germline trimming cut 3 bases from V and 6 bases from J; bases unmatched to any gene: 14. The CDR3 region is CASSHPTGVGVSQPQHF. In DNA form, the CDR3 reads TGCGCCAGCAGCCATCCTACAGGGGTCGGTGTCAGTCAGCCCCAGCATTTT.

The V and J genes are TRBV6-6 and TRBJ2-3; 7 positions agree with TRBD2. This CDR3 has 15 residues. V lost 5 bases, J lost 1 base, and 6 bases stayed unmatched. CDR1 is MNHNY, CDR2 SVGAGI, per germline (reference sequence). The CDR3 loop reads CASSQTSLGTDTQYF. Here the CDR3 DNA reads TGTGCCAGCAGTCAGACTAGCCTAGGCACAGATACGCAGTATTTT.